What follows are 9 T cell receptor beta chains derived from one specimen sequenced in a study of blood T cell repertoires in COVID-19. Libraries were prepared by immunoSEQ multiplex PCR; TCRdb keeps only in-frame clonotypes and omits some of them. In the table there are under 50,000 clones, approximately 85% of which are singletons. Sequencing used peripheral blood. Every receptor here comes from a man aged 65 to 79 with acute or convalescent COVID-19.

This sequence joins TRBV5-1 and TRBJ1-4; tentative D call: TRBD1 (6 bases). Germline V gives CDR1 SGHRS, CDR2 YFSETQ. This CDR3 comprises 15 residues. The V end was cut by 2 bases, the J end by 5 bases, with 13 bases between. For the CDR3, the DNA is TGCGCCAGCAGCTTAAGAGGACAGCAGAATGAAAAACTGTTTTTT. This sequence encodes CASSLRGQQNEKLFF.

The CDR3 loop reads CASSFGGSTTNEKLFF. The CDR3 DNA reads as TGTGCCAGCAGTTTTGGGGGGAGTACAACTAATGAAAAACTGTTTTTT. The chain recombines TRBV5-4 with TRBJ1-4; possibly TRBD1 for D (5 bases). The V end lost 5 bases, the J end lost 0 bases, and 14 bases lay between the germline ends. This CDR3 is 16 amino acids long. Looked up from germline, CDR1 is SGHNT and CDR2 is YYREEE (reference sequence). Full variable domain (missing parts from reference TRBV5-4 and TRBJ1-4): ETGVTQSPTHLIKTRGQQVTLRCSSQSGHNTVSWYQQALGQGPQFIFQYYREEENGRGNFPPRFSGLQFPNYSSELNVNALELDDSALYLCASSFGGSTTNEKLFFGSGTQLSVL.

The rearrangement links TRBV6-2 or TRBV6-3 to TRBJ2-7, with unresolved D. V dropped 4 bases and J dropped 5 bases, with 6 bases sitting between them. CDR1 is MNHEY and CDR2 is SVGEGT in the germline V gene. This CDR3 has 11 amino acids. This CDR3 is CASSFYHEQYF. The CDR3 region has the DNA TGTGCCAGCAGTTTCTACCACGAGCAGTACTTC.

CDR3 DNA sequence: TGCGCCAGCAGCGGGGGACTAGCGGGTAGTTCGAACACCGGGGAGCTGTTTTTT. Encoded protein: CASSGGLAGSSNTGELFF. The chain uses TRBV4-1 and TRBJ2-2; 12 bases map to TRBD2. This CDR3 region has 18 residues. With 5 bases clipped from V and 0 bases from J, the junction kept 7 bases outside the gene matches. Germline V gene data show CDR1 as MGHRA and CDR2 as YSYEKL.

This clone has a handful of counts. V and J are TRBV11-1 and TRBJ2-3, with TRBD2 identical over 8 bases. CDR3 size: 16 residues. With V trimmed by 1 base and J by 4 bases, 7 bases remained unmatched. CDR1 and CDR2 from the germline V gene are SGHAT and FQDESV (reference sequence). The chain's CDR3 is CASSLEATGGPDTQYF. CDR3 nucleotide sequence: TGTGCCAGCAGCTTAGAAGCGACGGGAGGGCCAGATACGCAGTATTTT.

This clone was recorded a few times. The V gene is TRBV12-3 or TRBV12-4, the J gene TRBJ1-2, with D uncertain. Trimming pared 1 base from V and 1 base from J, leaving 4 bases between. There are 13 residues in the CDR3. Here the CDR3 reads CASSLGLNYGYTF. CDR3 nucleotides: TGTGCCAGCAGTTTAGGGCTTAACTATGGCTACACCTTC.

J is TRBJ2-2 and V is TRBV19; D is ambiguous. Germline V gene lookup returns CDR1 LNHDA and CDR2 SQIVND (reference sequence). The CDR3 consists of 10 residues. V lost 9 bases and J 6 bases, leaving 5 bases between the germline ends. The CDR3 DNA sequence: TGTGCCAGCCATGCCGGGGAGCTGTTTTTT. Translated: CASHAGELFF.

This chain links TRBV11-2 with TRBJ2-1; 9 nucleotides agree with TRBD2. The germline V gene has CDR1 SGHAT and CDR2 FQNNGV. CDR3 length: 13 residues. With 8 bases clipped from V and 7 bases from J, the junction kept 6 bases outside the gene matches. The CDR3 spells CASETSGGNEQFF. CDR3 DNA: TGTGCCAGCGAGACTAGCGGAGGGAATGAGCAGTTCTTC.

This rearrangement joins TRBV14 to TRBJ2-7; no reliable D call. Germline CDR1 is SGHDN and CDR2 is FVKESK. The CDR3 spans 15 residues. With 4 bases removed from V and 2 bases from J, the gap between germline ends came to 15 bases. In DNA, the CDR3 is TGTGCCAGCAGCCCCCTTGCAGGTCTAACCTACGAGCAGTACTTC. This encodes CASSPLAGLTYEQYF.